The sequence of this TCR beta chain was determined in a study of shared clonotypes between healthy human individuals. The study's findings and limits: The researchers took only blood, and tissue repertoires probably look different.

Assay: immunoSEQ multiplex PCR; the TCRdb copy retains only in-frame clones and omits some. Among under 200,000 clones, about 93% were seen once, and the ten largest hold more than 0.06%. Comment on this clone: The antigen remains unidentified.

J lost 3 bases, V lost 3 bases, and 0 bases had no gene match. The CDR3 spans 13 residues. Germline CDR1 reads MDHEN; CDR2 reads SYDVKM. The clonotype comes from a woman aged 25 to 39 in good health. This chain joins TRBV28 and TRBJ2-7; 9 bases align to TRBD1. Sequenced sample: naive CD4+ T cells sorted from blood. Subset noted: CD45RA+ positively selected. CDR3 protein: CASSLGQGYEQYF. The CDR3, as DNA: TGTGCCAGCAGTTTGGGACAGGGCTACGAGCAGTACTTC.